Reported below is one TCR beta chain. Antigen specificity is unknown. Sequenced material consisted of expressed TCRB transcripts (all of the isolated RNA was reverse transcribed). Method: immunoSEQ multiplex PCR; TCRdb's copy keeps in-frame clones and lacks some. The sample has some 290,000 clones, 24% seen once. This CDR3 contains 15 residues. Germline loops: CDR1 KGHSH, CDR2 LQKENI. J was trimmed by 3 bases and V by 2 bases; bases with no gene match: 6. These data originate in a study of beta chain features in type 1 diabetes. Across the study: Across the samples, more than 85 million sorted cells were examined in total.

Study conclusions and caveats: Shorter templates may be favored by PCR, equally so in patients and controls. Type 1 diabetes patients showed a moderate but significant shortening of TCRB CDR3s in all four CD4+ subsets.

The sequencing sample was made of naive CD4+ T cells from blood. The V gene is TRBV18, the J gene TRBJ2-7; 8 bases agree with TRBD2. The sequence came from a woman aged 25 to 45 with type 1 diabetes. The CDR3 nucleotides read TGTGCCAGCTCACCAAACGGGGGGGCGGGCTACGAGCAGTACTTC. Its translation is CASSPNGGAGYEQYF.